These 26 T cell receptor beta chains originate from one sample sequenced in a study of T cells after yellow fever vaccination (dated by TCRdb to about 2019). Receptor amplification or capture employed 5' RACE. The reads were generated on an Illumina NovaSeq 6000. The public reads were reprocessed in TCRdb via fastp at Q25 and MiXCR, keeping in-frame beta chains. Rows matching on CDR3 protein sequence are summarized as one entry with the most common DNA and genes. The sample table lists fewer than 100,000 distinct CDR3 sequences, under 6.5% of them with a count of one. Together, the top ten hold under 50% of the sample. The treatment or condition label here, explained by the study, means: live attenuated yellow fever vaccine strain. The sequenced sample was CD8+ T cells sorted from PBMCs, obtained 10 days after the yellow fever booster vaccination. All receptors come from a man between 18 and 35 years old who received the YFV17D yellow fever vaccine.

The chain employs TRBV4-2 and TRBJ1-6; D is unresolved. With 2 bases removed from V and 5 bases from J, the gap between germline ends came to 7 bases. From germline, CDR1 is LGHNA and CDR2 YNFKEQ. This CDR3 is 14 amino acids long. CDR3 sequence reads: CASSQWQNNSPLHF. The DNA of the CDR3 is TGTGCCAGCAGCCAATGGCAGAATAATTCACCCCTCCACTTT.

This clonotype was recorded at least ten times. The J gene is TRBJ1-5, the V gene TRBV28, with no clear D. The CDR3 is 14 amino acids. Trimming took 3 bases from V and 5 from J, leaving 11 bases between them. CDR1 and CDR2 from the germline V gene are MDHEN and SYDVKM. CDR3 bases: TGTGCCAGCAGTTTTGTGTACTCCCATCAGCCCCAGCATTTT. This codes for CASSFVYSHQPQHF.

There are many counts of this clonotype. The chain couples TRBV7-3 to TRBJ2-1; 11 bases match TRBD2. The CDR3 has 15 residues. Germline V lookup: CDR1 SGHTA, CDR2 FQGTGA. V was clipped by 3 bases and J by 5 bases; unmatched bases: 3. The CDR3 here is CASSFIAGGHNEQFF. CDR3 coding DNA: TGTGCCAGCAGCTTCATAGCGGGGGGGCACAATGAGCAGTTCTTC.

This clonotype occurred many times. This chain uses TRBV7-8 with TRBJ2-2; 8 bases map to TRBD2. Trimming removed 5 bases from V and 0 bases from J; junction bases left unmatched: 8. CDR3 length equals 17 residues. CDR1 SGHVS and CDR2 FQNEAQ come from the germline V gene. In DNA, the CDR3 is TGTGCCAGCAGCGCTAGTGGGCGGGGGGCGAACACCGGGGAGCTGTTTTTT. Residues: CASSASGRGANTGELFF.

The DNA for the CDR3 is TGCAGCGCAACTAGCGGGTCTACCGGGGAGCTGTTTTTT. Protein: CSATSGSTGELFF. The V call is TRBV29-1, the J call TRBJ2-2; 9 bases line up with TRBD2. Trimming removed 7 bases from V and 5 bases from J; junction bases left unmatched: 5. The CDR3 is made up of 13 amino acids. The germline gives CDR1 SQVTM, CDR2 ANQGSEA.

This clonotype was seen ten or more times. Mismatch with germline at one junction end may stem from a read error. This chain uses TRBV9 with TRBJ2-3; maybe TRBD2 (5 bases). Looked up from germline, CDR1 is SGDLS and CDR2 is YYNGEE. The CDR3 runs to 14 residues. The CDR3, as DNA: TGTGCCAGCAGTTGGGGTGGAGGCACCGATACGCAGTATTTT. It codes for CASSWGGGTDTQYF.

J is TRBJ1-1 and V is TRBV19; D is unclear. This CDR3 has 15 residues. The germline V gene encodes CDR1 LNHDA and CDR2 SQIVND (reference sequence). Trimming took 5 bases from V and 0 from J, leaving 13 bases between them. This chain's CDR3 is CASSATVRLNTEAFF. The DNA of the CDR3 is TGTGCCAGTAGTGCAACTGTAAGGTTGAACACTGAAGCTTTCTTT.

The chain carries TRBV6-5 and TRBJ1-1; D may be TRBD1 (6 bases). Deletions cut 0 bases from V and 1 base from J, with 6 bases between. CDR3 length: 14 amino acids. CDR1 MNHEY and CDR2 SVGAGI come from the germline V gene. CDR3 DNA: TGTGCCAGCAGTTACTCGGGGGCGAACACTGAAGCTTTCTTT. It is translated as CASSYSGANTEAFF.

This sequence joins TRBV10-3 and TRBJ2-3, with D perhaps matching TRBD2 (6 bases). The CDR3 loop spans 14 amino acids. Trimming removed 8 bases at V and 6 bases at J, with 18 bases between. CDR1 and CDR2 from the germline V gene are ENHRY and SYGVKD. CDR3 protein: CAIAGGAMGDTQYF. CDR3 DNA: TGTGCCATCGCTGGCGGGGCCATGGGGGATACGCAGTATTTT.

The rearrangement links TRBV6-5 to TRBJ2-1, with TRBD1 identical over 9 bases. Germline CDR1 is MNHEY and CDR2 is SVGAGI. The CDR3 totals 15 residues. Trimming cost V 7 bases and J 9 bases; bases outside gene matches: 13. The chain's CDR3 is CASTSRPTGGSEQFF. As DNA, the CDR3 is TGTGCCAGCACTTCCCGCCCGACAGGGGGTTCTGAGCAGTTCTTC.

The sample holds a few counts of this clonotype. The CDR3 DNA is TGTGCCAGCAGCCAAGAACGGGGGGACGAGCAGTACGTC. Protein: CASSQERGDEQYV. This rearrangement joins TRBV14 to TRBJ2-7; 7 bases line up with TRBD2. Germline lookup yields CDR1 SGHDN and CDR2 FVKESK. The CDR3 extends over 13 amino acids. The V and J ends lost 0 bases and 5 bases, in that order; junction bases with no gene match: 1.

This clonotype has a handful of counts. The chain employs TRBV7-8 and TRBJ1-1, with 8 positions matching TRBD1. Trimming removed 4 bases from V and 6 bases from J; junction bases left unmatched: 7. The germline V gene has CDR1 SGHVS and CDR2 FQNEAQ. The CDR3 has 14 residues. The CDR3 nucleotides read TGTGCCAGCAGCTACCGGACAGGGTTCGCTGAAGCTTTCTTT. Its protein product is CASSYRTGFAEAFF.

This clonotype was observed at least ten times. The gene calls are TRBV2 and TRBJ2-7; 8 nucleotides line up with TRBD1. Trimming cost V 11 bases and J 3 bases; bases outside gene matches: 6. Germline assignment: CDR1 SNHLY and CDR2 FYNNEI. The CDR3 is 12 residues long. The CDR3 DNA is TGTGCCGGAGGGACAGGCGTCTACGAGCAGTACTTC. Translation gives CAGGTGVYEQYF. The variable domain in full, completed from reference TRBV2 and TRBJ2-7, reads EPEVTQTPSHQVTQMGQEVILRCVPISNHLYFYWYRQILGQKVEFLVSFYNNEISEKSEIFDDQFSVERPDGSNFTLKIRSTKLEDSAMYFCAGGTGVYEQYFGPGTRLTVT.

The chain is built from TRBV7-8 and TRBJ2-7, with 9 bases identical to TRBD1. This CDR3 has 14 amino acids. The V gene end was trimmed by 3 bases and the J gene end by 3 bases; junction bases not matched to a gene: 3. Germline CDR1 is SGHVS and CDR2 is FQNEAQ. Here the CDR3 DNA reads TGTGCCAGCAGCTTGTGGACAGGGGACTACGAGCAGTACTTC. Protein: CASSLWTGDYEQYF.

This clonotype has more than one count but fewer than ten. The chain carries TRBV29-1 and TRBJ2-5; the match to TRBD1 covers 9 bases. Germline V lookup: CDR1 SQVTM, CDR2 ANQGSEA. V dropped 3 bases and J dropped 3; count of bases not matched to a gene: 5. The length of the CDR3 is 14 residues. The CDR3 bases are TGCAGCGTTGACCCCGGGACAGGGAAAGAGACCCAGTACTTC. It specifies CSVDPGTGKETQYF.

This clonotype was picked up many times. The chain carries TRBV7-2 and TRBJ1-5; the D is unclear. The germline gives CDR1 SGHTA, CDR2 FQGNSA. CDR3 length equals 14 residues. The V gene lost 0 bases and the J gene lost 4 bases, with 7 bases spanning the gap. The CDR3 nucleotides read TGTGCCAGCAGCTTAGCAGCTGGGAATCAGCCCCAGCATTTT. Its protein product is CASSLAAGNQPQHF.

V usage is TRBV9 and J usage is TRBJ2-5, with a possible D match to TRBD2 (6 bases). The length of the CDR3 is 15 residues. V lost 0 bases and J lost 1, with 10 bases in between. Germline values: CDR1 SGDLS, CDR2 YYNGEE. Here the CDR3 DNA reads TGTGCCAGCAGCGTAGGCGGGGCTGCCCAAGAGACCCAGTACTTC. Protein sequence: CASSVGGAAQETQYF.

This clonotype showed up many times. This rearrangement joins TRBV20-1 to TRBJ2-1; TRBD1 might be the D (5 bases). With 2 bases removed from V and 3 bases from J, the gap between germline ends came to 11 bases. This CDR3 contains 14 residues. CDR1 is DFQATT, CDR2 SNEGSKA, per germline (reference sequence). The CDR3 DNA follows: TGCAGTGCTAGAAGTGCAGGGATCTACAATGAGCAGTTCTTC. It encodes CSARSAGIYNEQFF.

This clonotype has a handful of counts. The gene calls are TRBV7-9 and TRBJ1-2; 9 bases fit TRBD1. The germline V gene has CDR1 SEHNR and CDR2 FQNEAQ (reference sequence). The J segment lost 4 bases and the V segment lost 1 base, leaving 10 bases of the junction unmatched. This CDR3 is built from 17 residues. The CDR3 spells CASSLGGGQGGSYGYTF. DNA of the CDR3: TGTGCCAGCAGCTTAGGAGGGGGACAGGGTGGTAGCTATGGCTACACCTTC.

In this sample, this clonotype turned up once. Given a much more abundant clone one base away, this may be a read error. J is TRBJ2-5 and V is TRBV6-5, with TRBD2 matching over 9 bases. V was pared by 8 bases and J by 4 bases, with 8 bases of the junction left unmatched. Germline V gene lookup returns CDR1 MNHEY and CDR2 SVGAGI. The CDR3 consists of 14 residues. The CDR3 DNA reads as TGTGCCAGCTGTTCCGCGGGAGGGGTAGAGACCCAGTACTTC. Translating it yields CASCSAGGVETQYF.

This clonotype appeared many times. V gene TRBV15 combines with J gene TRBJ2-2, with D tentatively TRBD2 (5 bases). CDR1 and CDR2 from the germline V gene are LNHNV and YYDKDF (reference sequence). The length of the CDR3 is 14 residues. V lost 5 bases and J 5 bases, leaving 12 bases between the germline ends. The CDR3 DNA reads as TGTGCCACCAGCGTAGGCGGGCCGACCGGGGAGCTGTTTTTT. Translated, it gives CATSVGGPTGELFF.

This clonotype occurred a few times. The J gene is TRBJ2-1, the V gene TRBV19; possible D gene TRBD2, 5 bases. The CDR3 totals 13 residues. Trimming took 7 bases from V and 8 from J, leaving 15 bases between them. Germline V gives CDR1 LNHDA, CDR2 SQIVND (reference sequence). The chain's CDR3 is CASTGHTRDEQFF. The CDR3 nucleotides read TGTGCCAGTACCGGCCATACTAGGGATGAGCAGTTCTTC.

This clonotype came up many times. The V and J genes are TRBV7-9 and TRBJ2-5; D not resolved. The CDR3 sequence is 14 residues long. Between the trimmed V and J ends, which lost 1 base and 3 bases, there was a span of 9 bases. The germline CDR1 and CDR2 sequences are SEHNR and FQNEAQ (reference sequence). In DNA, the CDR3 is TGTGCCAGCAGCTTAGTCACAGTCGAAGAGACCCAGTACTTC. Its protein is CASSLVTVEETQYF.

This clonotype is a singleton in its sample. V usage is TRBV6-6 and J usage is TRBJ1-1; unclear D gene. The CDR3 extends over 12 amino acids. Trimming cost V 2 bases and J 1 base, with 2 bases left between them. Germline V CDR1 and CDR2: MNHNY, SVGAGI (reference sequence). In DNA, the CDR3 is TGTGCCAGCAGTTACCCGAACACTGAAGCTTTCTTT. It encodes CASSYPNTEAFF.

In this sample, this clonotype turned up a few times. The chain combines TRBV30 with TRBJ2-4, with 7 nucleotides matching TRBD1. The V gene's germline CDR1 is GTSNPN and CDR2 SVGIG (reference sequence). This CDR3 has 13 residues. With 7 bases clipped from V and 2 bases from J, the junction kept 5 bases outside the gene matches. CDR3 protein: CAFDREPKNIQYF. The CDR3 coding sequence is TGTGCCTTCGACAGGGAACCCAAAAACATTCAGTACTTC. The full variable domain, in which reference TRBV30 and TRBJ2-4 provide the parts outside the CDR3, is SQTIHQWPATLVQPVGSPLSLECTVEGTSNPNLYWYRQAAGRGLQLLFYSVGIGQISSEVPQNLSASRPQDRQFILSSKKLLLSDSGFYLCAFDREPKNIQYFGAGTRLSVL.

This clonotype came up a few times. The chain recombines TRBV21-1 with TRBJ2-2; the table's D call of TRBD1 was not tested on the DNA. TRBV21-1 is noted as a pseudogene. This CDR3 is built from 15 residues. For the CDR3, the DNA is TGTGCCAGCAGATACAGGGCCGGTCCCCCCGGGGAGCTGTTTTTT. This translates into CASRYRAGPPGELFF.